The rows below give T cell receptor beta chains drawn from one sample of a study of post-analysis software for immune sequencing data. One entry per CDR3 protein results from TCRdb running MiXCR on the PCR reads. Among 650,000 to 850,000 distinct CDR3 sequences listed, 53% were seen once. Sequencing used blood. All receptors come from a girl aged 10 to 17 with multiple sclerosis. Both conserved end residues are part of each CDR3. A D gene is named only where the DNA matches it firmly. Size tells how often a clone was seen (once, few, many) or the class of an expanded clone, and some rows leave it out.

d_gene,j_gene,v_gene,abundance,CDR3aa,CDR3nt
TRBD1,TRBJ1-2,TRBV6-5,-,CASRAGGSNGYTF,TGTGCCAGCAGGGCAGGGGGGAGCAATGGCTACACCTTC
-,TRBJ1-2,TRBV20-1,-,CSAREGGKVNYGYTF,TGCAGTGCTAGAGAGGGCGGCAAAGTGAACTATGGCTACACCTTC
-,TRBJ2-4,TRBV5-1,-,CASSLEGGDRQNIQYF,TGCGCCAGCAGCTTGGAAGGGGGGGACAGGCAAAACATTCAGTACTTC
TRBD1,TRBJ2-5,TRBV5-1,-,CASSAGTGRENQETQYF,TGCGCCAGCAGCGCCGGGACAGGGAGGGAGAACCAAGAGACCCAGTACTTC
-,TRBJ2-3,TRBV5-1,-,CASSQGGRTADTQYF,TGCGCCAGCAGCCAGGGGGGCAGGACCGCAGATACGCAGTATTTT
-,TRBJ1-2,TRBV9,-,CASSEGLNGYTF,TGTGCCAGCAGCGAAGGACTCAATGGCTACACCTTC
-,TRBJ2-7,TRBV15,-,CATSPPGTRTSYEQYF,TGTGCCACCAGCCCCCCTGGAACCCGGACTTCCTACGAGCAGTACTTC
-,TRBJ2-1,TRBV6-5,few,CASSYDDGNSYNEQFF,TGTGCCAGCAGTTACGATGATGGAAACTCCTACAATGAGCAGTTCTTC
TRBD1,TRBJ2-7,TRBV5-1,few,CASSSAGGHEQYF,TGCGCCAGCAGCTCGGCAGGGGGCCACGAGCAGTACTTC
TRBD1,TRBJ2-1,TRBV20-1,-,CSATRDRQFF,TGCAGTGCTACCCGGGACAGGCAGTTCTTC
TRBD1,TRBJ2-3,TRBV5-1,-,CASSPTGQGRADTQYF,TGCGCCAGCAGCCCGACTGGACAGGGTAGGGCAGATACGCAGTATTTT
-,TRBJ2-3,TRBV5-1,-,CASSLEPSTSTDTQYF,TGCGCCAGCAGCTTGGAGCCATCCACTAGCACAGATACGCAGTATTTT
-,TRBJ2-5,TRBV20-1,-,CSANSGPTYGQYF,TGCAGTGCTAACTCCGGACCTACCTACGGGCAGTACTTC
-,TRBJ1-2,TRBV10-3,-,CAISEITGYGYTF,TGTGCCATCAGTGAGATCACGGGTTATGGCTACACCTTC
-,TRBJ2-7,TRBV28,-,CASSYPGILYEQYF,TGTGCCAGCAGTTATCCCGGCATCCTCTACGAGCAGTACTTC
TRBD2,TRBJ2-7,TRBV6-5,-,CASSYLFAGGSDEQYF,TGTGCCAGCAGCTATTTATTCGCGGGAGGGAGCGACGAGCAGTACTTC
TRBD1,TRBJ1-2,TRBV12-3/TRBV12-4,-,CASSTRDRGEGYTF,TGTGCCAGCAGTACCCGGGACAGGGGGGAAGGCTACACCTTC
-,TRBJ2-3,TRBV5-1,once,CASRIGQSKTDTQYF,TGCGCCAGCAGAATCGGGCAGTCTAAGACAGATACGCAGTATTTT
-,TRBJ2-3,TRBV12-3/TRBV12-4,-,CASSASGRMGADAQYF,TGTGCCAGCAGTGCCTCCGGGCGCATGGGCGCAGATGCGCAGTATTTC
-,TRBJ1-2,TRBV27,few,CASSLAADYGYTF,TGTGCCAGCAGTTTGGCGGCGGACTATGGCTACACCTTC
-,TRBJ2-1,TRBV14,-,CASSQPDSAIEQFF,TGTGCCAGCAGCCAACCGGACAGCGCAATCGAGCAGTTCTTC
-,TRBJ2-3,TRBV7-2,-,CASSPVGGDTDTQYF,TGTGCCAGCAGCCCAGTGGGGGGCGACACAGATACGCAGTATTTT
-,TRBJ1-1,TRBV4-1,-,CASSQGTATEAFF,TGCGCCAGCAGCCAAGGGACAGCCACTGAAGCTTTCTTT
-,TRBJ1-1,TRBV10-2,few,CASSDPLPGSIGNTEAFF,TGCGCCAGCAGTGATCCGCTTCCGGGCTCCATCGGGAACACTGAAGCTTTCTTT
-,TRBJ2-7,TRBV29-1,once,CSGGEWSYEQYF,TGCAGCGGGGGTGAATGGTCCTACGAGCAGTACTTC
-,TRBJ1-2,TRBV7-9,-,CASSLYGVGSNYGYTF,TGTGCCAGCAGCTTGTACGGGGTCGGCAGTAACTATGGCTACACCTTC
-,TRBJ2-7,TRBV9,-,CASSVAPGPYEQYF,TGTGCCAGCAGCGTAGCACCCGGGCCCTACGAGCAGTACTTC
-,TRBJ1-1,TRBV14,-,CASGQDLRTLNTEAFF,TGTGCCAGCGGCCAAGATCTCCGCACACTGAATACTGAAGCTTTCTTT
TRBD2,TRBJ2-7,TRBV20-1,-,CSASGAGTSGSLYEQYF,TGCAGTGCTAGTGGCGCCGGGACTAGCGGGAGTCTGTACGAGCAGTACTTC
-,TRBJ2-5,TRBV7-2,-,CASSLARRETQYF,TGTGCCAGCAGCTTAGCGCGTCGAGAGACCCAGTACTTC
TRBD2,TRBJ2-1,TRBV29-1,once,CSAAPPAGVNNEQFF,TGCAGCGCCGCCCCCCCAGCGGGAGTCAACAATGAGCAGTTCTTC
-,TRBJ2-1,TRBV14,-,CASSQEEGRWYTYNEQFF,TGTGCCAGCAGCCAAGAGGAGGGAAGATGGTACACTTACAATGAGCAGTTCTTC
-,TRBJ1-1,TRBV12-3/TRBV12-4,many,CASSPRTGNTEAFF,TGTGCCAGCAGTCCCCGGACGGGGAACACTGAAGCTTTCTTT
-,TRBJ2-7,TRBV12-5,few,CASATDRSEQYF,TGTGCTAGTGCCACGGACAGAAGCGAGCAGTACTTC
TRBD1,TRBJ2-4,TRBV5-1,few,CASSSGQGAPGAKNIQYF,TGCGCCAGCAGCTCGGGACAGGGGGCGCCTGGGGCCAAAAACATTCAGTACTTC
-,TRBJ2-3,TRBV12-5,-,CASGLSNPTDTQYF,TGTGCTAGTGGCTTATCGAACCCCACAGATACGCAGTATTTT
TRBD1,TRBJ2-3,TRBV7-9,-,CASSWRTGRTDTQYF,TGTGCCAGCAGCTGGCGGACAGGCCGAACAGATACGCAGTATTTT
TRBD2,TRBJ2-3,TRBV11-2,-,CASSLTSGRIADTQYF,TGTGCCAGCAGCTTGACTAGCGGGAGAATCGCAGATACGCAGTATTTT